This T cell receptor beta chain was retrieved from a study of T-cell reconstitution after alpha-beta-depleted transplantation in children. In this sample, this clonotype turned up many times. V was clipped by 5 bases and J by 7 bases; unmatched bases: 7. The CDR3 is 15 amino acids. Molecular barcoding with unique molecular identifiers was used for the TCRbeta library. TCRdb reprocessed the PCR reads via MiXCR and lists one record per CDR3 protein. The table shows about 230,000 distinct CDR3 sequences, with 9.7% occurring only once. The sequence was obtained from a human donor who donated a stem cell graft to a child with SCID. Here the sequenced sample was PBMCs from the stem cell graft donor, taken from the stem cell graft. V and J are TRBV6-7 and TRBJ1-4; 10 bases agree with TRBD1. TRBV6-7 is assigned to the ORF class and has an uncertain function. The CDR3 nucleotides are TGTGCCAGCAGTCAACCGACAGGGGGCCGTGAAAAACTGTTTTTT. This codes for CASSQPTGGREKLFF.